The next 18 T cell receptor beta chains were all read from a single sample in a study of immune evolution from preneoplasia to lung adenocarcinoma. Produced via immunoSEQ multiplex PCR; TCRdb's table is partial and in-frame only. The table has some 14,000 clones, less than 85% seen once. What was sequenced was FFPE minimally invasive lung adenocarcinoma tissue. These receptors were taken from a person aged 65 to 85 with lung adenocarcinoma.

The chain combines TRBV6-5 with TRBJ1-2; D perhaps matches TRBD1 (6 bases). Germline CDR1 MNHEY, CDR2 SVGAGI. Deletions cut 5 bases from V and 6 bases from J, with 19 bases between. This CDR3 comprises 15 residues. In DNA, the CDR3 is TGTGCCAGCAGTCGCCTCACAGGGTCTGGCGATGGCTACACCTTC. Translation: CASSRLTGSGDGYTF.

The rearrangement links TRBV28 to TRBJ1-2; tentative D call: TRBD1 (6 bases). The CDR3 is made up of 13 amino acids. Trimming pared 1 base from V and 4 bases from J, leaving 7 bases between. CDR1 is MDHEN and CDR2 is SYDVKM in the germline V gene. CDR3 nucleotides: TGTGCCAGCAGTTTATTAGGGGGCTATGGCTACACCTTC. This encodes CASSLLGGYGYTF.

The chain has TRBV30 and TRBJ1-2; 7 nucleotides match TRBD1. V lost 0 bases, J lost 7 bases, and 5 bases stayed unmatched. The CDR3 is 13 residues long. Germline V CDR1 and CDR2: GTSNPN, SVGIG (reference sequence). CDR3: CAWSVSGGFGYTF. The CDR3 region has the DNA TGTGCCTGGAGTGTGTCAGGGGGATTTGGCTACACCTTC. Full variable domain (rest looked up from reference TRBV30 and TRBJ1-2): SQTIHQWPATLVQPVGSPLSLECTVEGTSNPNLYWYRQAAGRGLQLLFYSVGIGQISSEVPQNLSASRPQDRQFILSSKKLLLSDSGFYLCAWSVSGGFGYTFGSGTRLTVV.

The chain joins TRBV11-2 to TRBJ2-1, with 15 positions matching TRBD2. In germline, CDR1 is SGHAT, CDR2 FQNNGV. Losses at the gene ends were 5 bases for V and 4 bases for J; bases not matched to a gene: 6. This CDR3 has 17 amino acids. The CDR3 region is CASSPGLAGGAYNEQFF. The DNA of the CDR3 is TGTGCCAGCAGCCCAGGACTAGCGGGAGGGGCGTACAATGAGCAGTTCTTC.

This clone occurred a few times. V is TRBV6-6 and J is TRBJ2-5; TRBD1 agrees at 7 bases. The V gene end was trimmed by 2 bases and the J gene end by 2 bases; junction bases not matched to a gene: 2. In germline, CDR1 is MNHNY, CDR2 SVGAGI (reference sequence). This CDR3 contains 14 residues. CDR3 residues: CASSYGTEQETQYF. In DNA form, the CDR3 reads TGTGCCAGCAGTTACGGGACAGAACAAGAGACCCAGTACTTC.

The V gene is TRBV11-2, the J gene TRBJ2-2; D remains ambiguous. The V gene's germline CDR1 is SGHAT and CDR2 FQNNGV. Trimming pared 3 bases from V and 7 bases from J, leaving 6 bases between. CDR3 size: 12 residues. CDR3 sequence: CASSFDLGELFF. CDR3 nucleotides: TGTGCCAGCAGCTTCGATCTCGGGGAGCTGTTTTTT. The variable domain in full, with the rest retrieved from reference TRBV11-2 and TRBJ2-2, is EAGVAQSPRYKIIEKRQSVAFWCNPISGHATLYWYQQILGQGPKLLIQFQNNGVVDDSQLPKDRFSAERLKGVDSTLKIQPAKLEDSAVYLCASSFDLGELFFGEGSRLTVL.

The rearrangement joins TRBV7-9 to TRBJ1-2, with TRBD1 matching 7 bases. Germline V gives CDR1 SEHNR, CDR2 FQNEAQ (reference sequence). V trimming: 1 base; J trimming: 3 bases; junction bases outside the gene matches: 5. The CDR3 consists of 15 residues. CDR3 coding DNA: TGTGCCAGCAGCTTAGAAGGGGGACAGCACTATGGCTACACCTTC. Its protein product is CASSLEGGQHYGYTF.

This clone was seen a handful of times. This chain links TRBV30 with TRBJ1-2, with 7 bases matching TRBD1. Germline CDR1 reads GTSNPN; CDR2 reads SVGIG (reference sequence). V dropped 5 bases and J dropped 3; count of bases not matched to a gene: 3. This CDR3 has 12 amino acids. The DNA of the CDR3 is TGTGCCTGGGTTGACAGGGACTATGGCTACACCTTC. Translated: CAWVDRDYGYTF.

The chain joins TRBV11-2 to TRBJ2-2, with 9 bases matching TRBD1. This CDR3 spans 18 amino acids. Germline values: CDR1 SGHAT, CDR2 FQNNGV. Trimming removed 4 bases from V and 2 bases from J; junction bases left unmatched: 11. In DNA, the CDR3 is TGTGCCAGCAGCTCGTACAGGGGGCGACTAAGCAACACCGGGGAGCTGTTTTTT. Translated, it gives CASSSYRGRLSNTGELFF.

The chain combines TRBV28 with TRBJ2-7; 12 bases are a match to TRBD2. CDR1 is MDHEN, CDR2 SYDVKM, per germline. The CDR3 covers 13 residues. The junction had 1 base not matched to a gene; V was cut back by 6 bases and J by 4 bases. CDR3 sequence: CASRTSGRYEQYF. CDR3 DNA: TGTGCCAGCAGGACTAGCGGGAGATACGAGCAGTACTTC.

V and J are TRBV7-9 and TRBJ2-7; no clear D. Germline V lookup: CDR1 SEHNR, CDR2 FQNEAQ (reference sequence). Trimming removed 8 bases from V and 7 bases from J, with 15 bases in between. The CDR3 extends over 12 amino acids. CDR3 nucleotide sequence: TGTGCCAGCGGCGTGGGATCGGATGAGCAGTACTTC. This codes for CASGVGSDEQYF.

V and J are TRBV11-2 and TRBJ1-1; D is uncertain. This CDR3 has 13 residues. Germline lookup yields CDR1 SGHAT and CDR2 FQNNGV. Trimming removed 5 bases from V and 0 bases from J, with 7 bases in between. The CDR3 DNA reads TGTGCCAGCAGCGAACATATGAACACTGAAGCTTTCTTT. Amino acids: CASSEHMNTEAFF.

The chain combines TRBV30 with TRBJ1-1; a weak D match, TRBD1 (6 bases). Trimming cost V 1 base and J 1 base, with 7 bases left between them. Germline CDR1 GTSNPN, CDR2 SVGIG (reference sequence). The CDR3 runs 13 residues. In nucleotides, the CDR3 is TGTGCCTGGAGTGCGACAGGGAACACTGAAGCTTTCTTT. Its translation is CAWSATGNTEAFF.

V is TRBV6-5 and J is TRBJ1-6, with D possibly matching TRBD1 (5 bases). Trimming took off 6 bases at V and 6 bases at J, with 15 bases between the two ends. The CDR3 contains 15 residues. Germline V gene sequence: CDR1 MNHEY, CDR2 SVGAGI. The CDR3 sequence: CASRPPGLGNSPLHF. In DNA, the CDR3 is TGTGCCAGCAGACCCCCGGGACTCGGTAATTCACCCCTCCACTTT.

V gene TRBV7-3 combines with J gene TRBJ2-3; the D is unclear. The CDR3 totals 12 residues. Germline loops: CDR1 SGHTA, CDR2 FQGTGA. V was cut by 5 bases and J by 6 bases, with 9 bases left in between. This CDR3 is CASSAQQDTQYF. The CDR3 DNA is TGTGCCAGCAGCGCCCAGCAGGATACGCAGTATTTT. Full variable domain (remainder filled in from reference TRBV7-3 and TRBJ2-3): GAGVSQTPSNKVTEKGKYVELRCDPISGHTALYWYRQSLGQGPEFLIYFQGTGAADDSGLPNDRFFAVRPEGSVSTLKIQRTERGDSAVYLCASSAQQDTQYFGPGTRLTVL.

CDR3 DNA sequence: TGTGCCAGCAGGACTAGCGGGAGGGGCGAGCAGTACTTC. This codes for CASRTSGRGEQYF. The rearrangement joins TRBV28 to TRBJ2-7; 14 bases align to TRBD2. The V segment lost 6 bases and the J segment 6 bases; nucleotides outside the gene matches: 1. The germline V gene has CDR1 MDHEN and CDR2 SYDVKM. The CDR3 totals 13 residues.

The chain employs TRBV28 and TRBJ1-5; TRBD1 aligns across 7 bases. This CDR3 has 14 residues. Germline V gene data show CDR1 as MDHEN and CDR2 as SYDVKM. V shed 6 bases and J 3 bases; nucleotides not matched to a gene: 5. CDR3 in amino acids: CASSPGQFNQPQHF. The CDR3 DNA reads as TGTGCCAGCAGCCCGGGACAGTTCAATCAGCCCCAGCATTTT. Full variable domain (remainder filled in from reference TRBV28 and TRBJ1-5): DVKVTQSSRYLVKRTGEKVFLECVQDMDHENMFWYRQDPGLGLRLIYFSYDVKMKEKGDIPEGYSVSREKKERFSLILESASTNQTSMYLCASSPGQFNQPQHFGDGTRLSIL.

The rearrangement links TRBV7-8 to TRBJ2-7; D gene uncertain. The CDR3 loop spans 12 amino acids. V was clipped by 5 bases and J by 3 bases, with 8 bases between them. From germline, CDR1 is SGHVS and CDR2 FQNEAQ. CDR3 region: CASSPWIYEQYF. For the CDR3, the DNA is TGTGCCAGCAGCCCCTGGATCTACGAGCAGTACTTC.